This entry lists 25 T cell receptor beta chains sequenced from one sample in a study of T cell responses to AZD1222 COVID-19 vaccine. Sequenced by immunoSEQ multiplex PCR; TCRdb stores in-frame clones only, minus some. The sample holds 100,000 to 130,000 clones; more than 80% are singletons and the top ten take 5.5% to 8.5%. The sequencing used peripheral blood, collected on day 0 of AZD1222 vaccination. The receptors shown here come from an adult in good health.

This rearrangement joins TRBV30 to TRBJ1-1; maybe TRBD1 (6 bases). The length of the CDR3 is 16 residues. The V and J ends lost 1 base and 0 bases respectively, with 15 bases between them. Germline CDR1 reads GTSNPN; CDR2 reads SVGIG (reference sequence). CDR3 nucleotides: TGTGCCTGGAGTGGGCAGACGGGGGCCCTGAACACTGAAGCTTTCTTT. Translating gives CAWSGQTGALNTEAFF.

V is TRBV19 and J is TRBJ2-7; 8 bases map to TRBD2. Trimming cost V 5 bases and J 2 bases; bases outside gene matches: 11. The germline V gene encodes CDR1 LNHDA and CDR2 SQIVND (reference sequence). This CDR3 contains 16 residues. The CDR3 reads CASSPGSGGNPYEQYF. CDR3 DNA sequence: TGTGCCAGTAGTCCCGGATCGGGGGGGAACCCCTACGAGCAGTACTTC.

The chain links TRBV5-6 to TRBJ1-2, with TRBD1 matching over 10 bases. The CDR3 spans 14 residues. Per the germline V gene, CDR1 is SGHDT and CDR2 is YYEEEE. J lost 8 bases, V lost 1 base, and 5 bases had no gene match. DNA of the CDR3: TGTGCCAGCAGCTTGCGGGACAGGGGAGTAGGCTACACCTTC. Translation gives CASSLRDRGVGYTF.

The J gene is TRBJ1-1, the V gene TRBV19, with D perhaps TRBD1 (5 bases). There are 12 residues in the CDR3. Germline V gives CDR1 LNHDA, CDR2 SQIVND (reference sequence). The V and J ends lost 2 bases and 11 bases respectively, with 12 bases between them. CDR3 loop: CASSISEGRAFF. CDR3 coding DNA: TGTGCCAGTAGTATATCGGAGGGGAGGGCTTTCTTT. The whole variable domain, remainder taken from reference TRBV19 and TRBJ1-1, is DGGITQSPKYLFRKEGQNVTLSCEQNLNHDAMYWYRQDPGQGLRLIYYSQIVNDFQKGDIAEGYSVSREKKESFPLTVTSAQKNPTAFYLCASSISEGRAFFGQGTRLTVV.

This chain uses TRBV3-1 (or the pseudogene TRBV3-2) with TRBJ2-6; no definite D call. V lost 5 bases, J lost 4 bases, and 9 bases lay in between. The CDR3 is 14 amino acids. CDR1 is LGHDT, CDR2 YNNKEL, per germline (reference sequence). The CDR3 here is CASSARGGANVLTF. For the CDR3, the DNA is TGTGCCAGCAGCGCTCGTGGGGGGGCCAACGTCCTGACTTTC.

V and J are TRBV27 and TRBJ2-7; D perhaps matches TRBD2 (6 bases). The CDR3 extends over 15 amino acids. The V gene's germline CDR1 is MNHEY and CDR2 SMNVEV (reference sequence). The V and J ends lost 6 bases and 1 base respectively, with 16 bases between them. This CDR3 is CASSRPGLTSYEQYF. The CDR3 coding sequence is TGTGCCAGCAGCCGACCGGGACTGACATCCTACGAGCAGTACTTC.

V is TRBV18 and J is TRBJ1-2; maybe TRBD1 (6 bases). Trimming took 5 bases from V and 0 from J, leaving 13 bases between them. The length of the CDR3 is 15 residues. In germline, CDR1 is KGHSH, CDR2 LQKENI. CDR3 loop: CASSFGQNPNYGYTF. In DNA, the CDR3 is TGTGCCAGCTCATTCGGACAGAATCCTAACTATGGCTACACCTTC.

This chain uses TRBV12-3 or TRBV12-4 with TRBJ2-5; 7 bases match TRBD1. V lost 6 bases to trimming and J lost 5 bases; unmatched junction nucleotides: 6. The length of the CDR3 is 13 residues. The CDR3 reads CASSRGGRETQYF. Here the CDR3 DNA reads TGTGCCAGCAGCCGAGGGGGCCGCGAGACCCAGTACTTC.

The chain couples TRBV5-1 to TRBJ2-1, with D possibly matching TRBD1 (5 bases). With 2 bases removed from V and 1 base from J, the gap between germline ends came to 10 bases. The CDR3 runs 15 residues. Germline V CDR1 and CDR2: SGHRS, YFSETQ. The CDR3 sequence is CASSFDRGSYNEQFF. The DNA of the CDR3 is TGCGCCAGCAGCTTTGACAGAGGATCCTACAATGAGCAGTTCTTC.

The chain has TRBV24-1 and TRBJ2-1, with D perhaps TRBD1 or TRBD2 (6 bases each). The CDR3 is made up of 12 amino acids. V lost 5 bases, J lost 10 bases, and 11 bases lay in between. From germline, CDR1 is KGHDR and CDR2 SFDVKD. The CDR3 sequence is CATSARGGEQFF. CDR3 nucleotide sequence: TGTGCCACCAGTGCACGAGGGGGGGAGCAGTTCTTC.

The chain couples TRBV2 to TRBJ2-3; weak D call: TRBD2 (6 bases). V lost 6 bases and J 3 bases, leaving 16 bases between the germline ends. CDR3 length: 15 amino acids. Germline V gives CDR1 SNHLY, CDR2 FYNNEI. The CDR3 here is CASSLGTRGTDTQYF. CDR3 nucleotide sequence: TGTGCCAGCAGCCTCGGGACTCGCGGGACAGATACGCAGTATTTT.

The CDR3 sequence is CASSLDPANYEQYF. CDR3 nucleotides: TGTGCCAGCAGCCTAGACCCCGCAAACTACGAGCAGTACTTC. The gene calls are TRBV3-1 (or the pseudogene TRBV3-2) and TRBJ2-7; D unclear. The V and J ends lost 4 bases and 3 bases respectively, with 13 bases between them. Per germline, CDR1 LGHDT and CDR2 YNNKEL (reference sequence). This CDR3 has 14 amino acids.

The chain combines TRBV27 with TRBJ2-7; 7 nucleotides match TRBD1. CDR3 length: 16 residues. The J segment lost 0 bases and the V segment lost 0 bases, leaving 5 bases of the junction unmatched. CDR1 and CDR2 (germline): MNHEY, SMNVEV (reference sequence). CDR3 region: CASSLSGTAFSYEQYF. For the CDR3, the DNA is TGTGCCAGCAGTTTATCCGGGACAGCCTTCTCCTACGAGCAGTACTTC.

This clone was seen just once. The chain uses TRBV6-2 or TRBV6-3 and TRBJ2-7; TRBD1 or TRBD2 may be the D gene (6 bases each). CDR1 MNHEY and CDR2 SVGEGT come from the germline V gene. V lost 2 bases and J 0 bases, leaving 11 bases between the germline ends. The CDR3 sequence is 15 residues long. The DNA for the CDR3 is TGTGCCAGCAGTTACGTGGGGGGCCACTCCTACGAGCAGTACTTC. It is translated as CASSYVGGHSYEQYF.

The chain carries TRBV18 and TRBJ2-7; D remains ambiguous. The V and J ends lost 6 bases and 3 bases respectively, with 12 bases between them. From germline, CDR1 is KGHSH and CDR2 LQKENI. CDR3 length equals 13 residues. CDR3 in DNA: TGTGCCAGCTCCAACAACCCGATCTACGAGCAGTACTTC. Amino acids: CASSNNPIYEQYF. Looking up the rest from reference TRBV18 and TRBJ2-7 gives the full variable domain: NAGVMQNPRHLVRRRGQEARLRCSPMKGHSHVYWYRQLPEEGLKFMVYLQKENIIDESGMPKERFSAEFPKEGPSILRIQQVVRGDSAAYFCASSNNPIYEQYFGPGTRLTVT.

V is TRBV28 and J is TRBJ2-3; 9 bases line up with TRBD2. CDR3 length: 16 amino acids. V was clipped by 5 bases and J by 6 bases; unmatched bases: 12. The germline gives CDR1 MDHEN, CDR2 SYDVKM. CDR3 sequence (DNA): TGTGCCAGCAGTACTAGACGACTGCGGGGGGGGGATACGCAGTATTTT. It specifies CASSTRRLRGGDTQYF.

The V gene is TRBV12-3 or TRBV12-4, the J gene TRBJ2-3; no firm D call. The CDR3 covers 12 residues. V dropped 5 bases and J dropped 4 bases, with 7 bases sitting between them. CDR3 loop: CASSLQPDTQYF. In nucleotides, the CDR3 is TGTGCCAGCAGTCTTCAGCCAGATACGCAGTATTTT.

This clone was counted only a few times. The rearrangement links TRBV6-5 to TRBJ2-2; D is perhaps TRBD1 (6 bases). The CDR3 is 15 amino acids. V gave up 7 bases and J gave up 6 bases, with 18 bases separating them. Per germline, CDR1 MNHEY and CDR2 SVGAGI. The CDR3: CASNPQGRFAGELFF. The CDR3 DNA sequence: TGTGCCAGCAATCCCCAGGGGCGGTTCGCCGGGGAGCTGTTTTTT.

This chain links TRBV3-1 (or the pseudogene TRBV3-2) with TRBJ1-5, with 8 positions matching TRBD1. Per germline, CDR1 LGHDT and CDR2 YNNKEL (reference sequence). This CDR3 comprises 16 residues. Losses at the gene ends were 1 base for V and 7 bases for J; bases not matched to a gene: 9. The CDR3 loop is CASSQGTGKTGQPQHF. CDR3 DNA: TGTGCCAGCAGCCAAGGGACAGGGAAGACGGGGCAGCCCCAGCATTTT.

V usage is TRBV12-5 and J usage is TRBJ1-5, with a possible D match to TRBD1 (6 bases). The V and J ends lost 6 bases and 1 base respectively, with 22 bases between them. The length of the CDR3 is 18 residues. Germline V gene sequence: CDR1 LGHNT, CDR2 FRNRAP. The CDR3 loop is CASGPARGAVESNQPQHF. CDR3 DNA sequence: TGTGCTAGTGGCCCGGCCCGGGGGGCGGTGGAAAGCAATCAGCCCCAGCATTTT.

This rearrangement joins TRBV5-8 to TRBJ2-1; no reliable D call. V lost 1 base, J lost 0 bases, and 17 bases lay in between. The length of the CDR3 is 18 residues. Germline CDR1 is SGHTS and CDR2 is YDEGEE. CDR3 in DNA: TGTGCCAGCAGCTTGTTCGCCTTGGTCCAGAGCTCCTACAATGAGCAGTTCTTC. Encoded protein: CASSLFALVQSSYNEQFF.

This chain uses TRBV3-1 (or the pseudogene TRBV3-2) with TRBJ2-1; TRBD2 matches 8 bases. The CDR3 has 14 amino acids. The J segment lost 9 bases and the V segment lost 5 bases, leaving 9 bases of the junction unmatched. CDR1 LGHDT and CDR2 YNNKEL come from the germline V gene (reference sequence). CDR3 sequence reads: CASSTVAGRGEQFF. The CDR3 nucleotides read TGTGCCAGCAGCACGGTAGCGGGGCGAGGTGAGCAGTTCTTC.

V usage is TRBV25-1 and J usage is TRBJ1-1; D is uncertain. Trimming took 5 bases from V and 2 from J, leaving 9 bases between them. This CDR3 has 13 amino acids. The germline CDR1 and CDR2 sequences are MGHDK and SYGVNS. The CDR3 reads CASSITINTEAFF. CDR3 bases: TGTGCCAGCAGTATCACGATTAACACTGAAGCTTTCTTT.

The gene calls are TRBV18 and TRBJ1-1; D is uncertain. This CDR3 contains 18 residues. Germline values: CDR1 KGHSH, CDR2 LQKENI. V lost 2 bases and J lost 4, with 23 bases in between. This CDR3 reads CASSPIRHEGASGTEAFF. CDR3 in DNA: TGTGCCAGCTCACCAATACGACACGAGGGAGCATCGGGCACTGAAGCTTTCTTT.

This chain uses TRBV5-1 with TRBJ1-6; 7 bases line up with TRBD1. Germline V gene sequence: CDR1 SGHRS, CDR2 YFSETQ. The V gene end was trimmed by 4 bases and the J gene end by 5 bases; junction bases not matched to a gene: 6. The CDR3 is made up of 15 amino acids. The CDR3 bases are TGCGCCAGCAGCGGTGACAGGGCCCATAATTCACCCCTCCACTTT. Translating gives CASSGDRAHNSPLHF.